Here is one T cell receptor beta chain with its context. Its antigen is currently not known. Base quality data are lacking; no much larger clone is found one base away. PBMCs were isolated by density centrifugation and stained for CD3, CD4 and CD8, after which CD4+ and CD8+ T cells were sorted on a FACSAria. Scalp biopsies and blood samples were provided by unaffected controls. This sample is drawn from a study of CD8+ T cells in alopecia areata (dated by TCRdb to the late 2010s). Study-level background: In both human patients and the C3H/HeJ mouse model, the study applied high-throughput TCRbeta sequencing to look at T cell clonal expansion in alopecia areata. In humans, TCRbeta sequencing was performed on scalp tissue and on sorted CD4+ and CD8+ peripheral blood T cells from healthy controls and from patients with patchy or totalis/universalis alopecia areata. Clonality in the scalp was compared among normal scalp (n=4), patchy alopecia areata scalp (n=8), and alopecia totalis/universalis scalp (n=8). RNA was extracted with the PAXgene miRNA kit for fixed scalp, the miRNeasy kit for PBMCs, and the RNeasy kit for mouse skin. TCRbeta CDR3 regions were amplified by immunoSEQ multiplex PCR using 35 Vbeta forward and 13 Jbeta reverse primers.

For this chain, trimming is 0 bases at the V end and 2 bases at the J end, and the number of junction bases without a gene match is 3. The CDR3 covers 16 residues, taking in both the cysteine and the phenylalanine. The entry retains the CDR3 DNA only, 48 bases that are in frame from base 1. CDR1 KGHSH and CDR2 LQKENI are derived from the germline V gene. Results and caveats for the whole study, not just this receptor: Shared TCR sequences between patients were less evident than in mice, which may be partly attributable to HLA diversity in the patient population. Higher clonality and more expanded CD8+ clones were observed in lesional scalp than in normal scalp, particularly in alopecia totalis/universalis, a finding suggestive of antigenic drive. Scalp TCR repertoire analysis is complicated because resident alphabeta T cells in normal human skin are also sequenced, whereas mouse skin is dominated by gammadelta T cells.

Library creation used the immunoSEQ multiplex PCR assay. RNA was extracted from all samples and reverse transcribed into cDNA as template for TCR sequencing. SuperScript III was used for first-strand cDNA synthesis, primed with a 2:1 mix of oligo-dT and random hexamers. A synthetic immune receptor repertoire was used to gauge amplification bias, and whatever bias remained was removed computationally. Under the source paper's analysis protocol: After raw reads were preprocessed to remove errors, the CDR3 was defined following IMGT conventions as running from the conserved cysteine to phenylalanine. Clonality was calculated as 1 minus Shannon entropy normalized by log2 of the number of productive unique TCRs. Whether scalp clones were CD4 or CD8 was inferred by matching scalp TCRbeta sequences against CD4 and CD8 repertoires sorted from blood. The immuneACCESS repertoire file appears here via TCRdb, limited to in-frame rearrangements. These files lack a portion of the clones; in checked studies, under half of the deficit traces to unresolved V genes, and the cause of the others is not known. That table furnishes V, J and clone size, whereas the DNA furnished D and trimming. The sample profile shows about 99,000 clones; approximately 52% of them were found once. The top ten constitute roughly 8.8% of the sample.

The V gene is TRBV18 and the J gene is TRBJ2-1; 8 of the junction bases match TRBD1. The sequence was obtained from a human donor in good health. Specimen: CD4+ T cells sorted from blood. The CDR3 region: CASSPPVRGPYNEQFF. The DNA sequence reads TGTGCCAGCTCACCACCGGTCAGGGGGCCCTACAATGAGCAGTTCTTC.